This section outlines one T cell receptor (beta chain) sequence together with its context. Its antigen remains unknown. The data were taken from a study of response to subunit inactivated influenza vaccine. TCRdb called the RT-PCR reads again in MiXCR, with one record for every CDR3 protein. The table records approximately 530,000 distinct CDR3 sequences, 10% to 15% of them present only once. The CDR3 sequence is 16 residues long. V shed 6 bases, J shed 0 bases, and the junction held 8 bases outside the gene matches. Whole-study findings and limits: After each seasonal influenza vaccination, few new T cells are recruited, the authors suggested.

The sequence was collected from a man over 45 who received an inactivated influenza vaccine. The V gene is TRBV12-3 or TRBV12-4, the J gene TRBJ2-3; 8 bases agree with TRBD1. The sample was PBMCs from blood, taken about 40 days after vaccination. CDR3 sequence (DNA): TGTGCCAGCAGCCCACCGGGACAGGCTAGCACAGATACGCAGTATTTT. It is translated as CASSPPGQASTDTQYF.